This T cell receptor beta chain was recovered during a study of PD-1 blockade in classical Hodgkin lymphoma. Study background: Once every 2 weeks, patients received intravenous nivolumab at 3 mg/kg. Whole-study results and caveats: CD4+ TCR diversity rose significantly by C4D1, and CD8+ TCR diversity did not.

All the patients suffered relapse after autologous stem cell transplantation, and brentuximab vedotin exposure differed. Some clones are missing from TCRdb's copy, which holds only in-frame ones; the method was immunoSEQ multiplex PCR. The repertoire holds some 25,000 clones, with around 82% as singletons. Details on this clone: What it binds is unknown.

This specimen consisted of peripheral blood mononuclear cells (PBMCs), obtained before the second cycle of nivolumab. The clonotype originates from a human donor with classical Hodgkin lymphoma.

In DNA form, the CDR3 reads TGTGCCAGCAGGAGCCCCCTAGAACCTAGCACAGATACGCAGTATTTT. Residues: CASRSPLEPSTDTQYF. The genes are TRBV2 and TRBJ2-3, with D uncertain. The V end was cut by 6 bases, the J end by 0 bases, with 16 bases between. The CDR3 is 16 amino acids. Germline V gene sequence: CDR1 SNHLY, CDR2 FYNNEI.